A single sample gave rise to the 5 T cell receptor beta chains below, sequenced in a study of beta chain features in type 1 diabetes. These receptors' antigens are unknown. Reverse transcription of all isolated RNA meant that expressed TCRB transcripts were sequenced. Here immunoSEQ multiplex PCR was the method, and the copy in TCRdb shows in-frame clones only, minus some. The sample includes around 250,000 clones, about a fifth seen only once; the top ten take around 0.028%. Overall study results and limits: Type 1 diabetes patients had TCRB CDR3s that were shorter (moderately but significantly so) in all four CD4+ subsets.

Sequenced: naive CD4+ T cells from blood. The receptors shown here come from a middle-aged woman with type 1 diabetes.

This clone was seen only a few times. This chain uses TRBV30 with TRBJ2-1, with D possibly matching TRBD2 (6 bases). The germline V and J ends were trimmed by 6 bases and 6 bases, with 15 bases remaining between them. The V gene's germline CDR1 is GTSNPN and CDR2 SVGIG (reference sequence). This CDR3 has 13 amino acids. DNA for the CDR3: TGTGCCTGTCCATCCCCGGGACTCAATGAGCAGTTCTTC. Its translation: CACPSPGLNEQFF.

The V and J genes are TRBV6-5 and TRBJ1-6; possibly TRBD1 for D (5 bases). The germline gives CDR1 MNHEY, CDR2 SVGAGI. This CDR3 spans 14 amino acids. V lost 5 bases to trimming and J lost 10 bases, with 15 bases between them. DNA for the CDR3: TGTGCCAGCAGTCCCGAGGGGAGGCGATCACCCCTCCACTTT. Translated: CASSPEGRRSPLHF.

The sample holds a few counts of this clone. The chain carries TRBV11-1 and TRBJ1-2, with a possible D match to TRBD1 (6 bases). CDR3 size: 12 residues. V shed 3 bases and J shed 6 bases, with 8 bases lying between them. Germline V lookup: CDR1 SGHAT, CDR2 FQDESV (reference sequence). DNA of the CDR3: TGTGCCAGCAGCTTTTCAGGGGATGGCTACACCTTC. This translates into CASSFSGDGYTF. The complete variable domain, with remaining parts taken from reference TRBV11-1 and TRBJ1-2, reads EAEVAQSPRYKITEKSQAVAFWCDPISGHATLYWYRQILGQGPELLVQFQDESVVDDSQLPKDRFSAERLKGVDSTLKIQPAELGDSAMYLCASSFSGDGYTFGSGTRLTVV.

A few counts support this clone. The chain joins TRBV28 to TRBJ1-1; D is undetermined. This CDR3 is 11 amino acids long. Trimming removed 5 bases from V and 3 bases from J, with 4 bases in between. The germline CDR1 and CDR2 sequences are MDHEN and SYDVKM. DNA for the CDR3: TGTGCCAGCAGTCTTTACACTGAAGCTTTCTTT. This sequence encodes CASSLYTEAFF.

The chain carries TRBV5-4 and TRBJ2-1; 7 positions agree with TRBD1. The V segment lost 2 bases and the J segment 7 bases; nucleotides outside the gene matches: 9. This CDR3 is built from 15 residues. Germline V gene lookup returns CDR1 SGHNT and CDR2 YYREEE (reference sequence). The CDR3 DNA reads TGTGCCAGCAGCTTCACCCTGGACAGGAGTAATGAGCAGTTCTTC. It yields the protein CASSFTLDRSNEQFF.